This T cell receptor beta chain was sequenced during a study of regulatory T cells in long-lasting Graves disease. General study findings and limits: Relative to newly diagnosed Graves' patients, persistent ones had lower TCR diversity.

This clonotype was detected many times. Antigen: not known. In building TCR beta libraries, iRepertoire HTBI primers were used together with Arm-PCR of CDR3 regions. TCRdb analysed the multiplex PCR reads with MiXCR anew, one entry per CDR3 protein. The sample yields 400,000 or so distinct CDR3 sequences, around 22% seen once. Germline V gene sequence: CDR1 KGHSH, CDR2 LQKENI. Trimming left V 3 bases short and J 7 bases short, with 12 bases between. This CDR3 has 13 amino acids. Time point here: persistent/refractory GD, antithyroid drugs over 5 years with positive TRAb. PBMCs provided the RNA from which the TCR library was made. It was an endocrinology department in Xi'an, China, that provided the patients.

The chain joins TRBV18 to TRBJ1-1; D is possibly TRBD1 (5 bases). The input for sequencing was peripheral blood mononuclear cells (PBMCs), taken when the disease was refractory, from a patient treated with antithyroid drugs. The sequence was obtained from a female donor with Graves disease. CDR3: CASSPDTRIEAFF. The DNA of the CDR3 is TGTGCCAGCTCACCGGACACAAGAATTGAAGCTTTCTTT.